Given below is one T cell receptor (beta chain) in context. The antigen it binds to is not known. Base qualities are not recorded, but no much larger clone differs from it by a single base. TCRbeta CDR3 regions were amplified from genomic DNA by means of the immunoSEQ Assay, a bias-controlled multiplex PCR. As for the original processing: Within the assay, amplification of reference gene primers was used to estimate how many nucleated cells each sample contained. Sequence reads were collapsed and filtered to measure the absolute abundance of every unique TCRbeta CDR3 rearrangement. For each sample, productive Simpson clonality was calculated as the square root of Simpson's diversity index across productive rearrangements. This immuneACCESS table, as held by TCRdb, lists in-frame sequences with V and J called but not all clones. Of the missing ones, under half trace to an unresolved V gene in checked studies; the others have no known cause. Clone size and the V and J calls come from that table; the DNA yielded D and trimming. This sample holds more than 150,000 clones; approximately 80% were observed only once. The ten largest clones represent under 3% of the sample.

The data originate from a study of blood T cell repertoires in COVID-19 (dated by TCRdb to about 2020). Describing the broader study: Samples covering the acute and convalescent phases of COVID-19 were provided by collaborators in the United States, Italy and Spain. The prospective study material was composed of cDNA or gDNA derived from T cells, B-cell-depleted T cells, or PBMCs. Subjects who had been exposed to COVID-19, were actively infected with it, or had recovered from it provided the deeply sampled blood TCRbeta repertoires that made up the dataset. The repertoires were released in a freely available public database intended as a resource for research on the immune response to SARS-CoV-2. Samples were obtained from the ongoing ImmuneRACE study (first 160 participants) and from 1,254 subjects provided by 6 global collaborators. A de-identified subject ID, COVID-19 status, age in years and sex were almost always included in the sample metadata. Where available, HLA class I and class II types were obtained from metadata supplied by the sample provider rather than from assay-based typing. Points the paper makes about the study in general: The amount of clinical and demographic metadata varied by source and participant and was provided uncurated.

Each collaborating institution followed its own protocols to collect whole blood in K2EDTA tubes. For TCRbeta analysis, collaborators shipped samples in one of three forms: frozen whole blood, isolated PBMCs, or DNA extracted from either of those sample types. Including cysteine and phenylalanine, the CDR3 has 16 amino acids. The kept DNA is CDR3 alone, 48 bases in frame from the first base. From a lookup of the germline V gene, CDR1 and CDR2 are SGHTA and FQGNSA. V is cut by 7 bases and J by 0 bases, and the space between the germline ends is 17 bases. The sequenced sample consisted of peripheral blood. The rearrangement combines TRBV7-2 with TRBJ2-3, with the D gene not clear enough to name. The clonotype comes from a woman aged 55-69 years with acute or convalescent COVID-19. The sequence in DNA is TGTGCCAGCACCCTTCAGGTGGAAGAGAGCACAGATACGCAGTATTTT. This gives the protein CASTLQVEESTDTQYF. Here the CDR3 is joined to the reference TRBV7-2 and TRBJ2-3 genes, and the full variable domain is: GAGVSQSPSNKVTEKGKDVELRCDPISGHTALYWYRQSLGQGLEFLIYFQGNSAPDKSGLPSDRFSAERTGGSVSTLTIQRTQQEDSAVYLCASTLQVEESTDTQYFGPGTRLTVL.